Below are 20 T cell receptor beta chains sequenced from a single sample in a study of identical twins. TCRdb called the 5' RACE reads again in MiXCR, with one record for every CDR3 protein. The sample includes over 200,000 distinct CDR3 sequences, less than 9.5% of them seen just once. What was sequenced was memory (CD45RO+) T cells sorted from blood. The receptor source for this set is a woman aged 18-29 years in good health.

The CDR3 here is CASSPGEGRGTQYF. The CDR3 DNA reads as TGCGCCAGCAGCCCGGGGGAGGGGAGGGGGACCCAGTACTTC. The chain carries TRBV4-1 and TRBJ2-5, with 7 bases matching TRBD2. The CDR3 length is 14 residues. Germline lookup yields CDR1 MGHRA and CDR2 YSYEKL. V lost 4 bases to trimming and J lost 7 bases; unmatched junction nucleotides: 9.

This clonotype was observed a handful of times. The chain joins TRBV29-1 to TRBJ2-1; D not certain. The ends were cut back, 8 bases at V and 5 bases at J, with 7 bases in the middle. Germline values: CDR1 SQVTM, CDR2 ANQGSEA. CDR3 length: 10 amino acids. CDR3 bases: TGCAGCCTCTCGGACAATGAGCAGTTCTTC. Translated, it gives CSLSDNEQFF.

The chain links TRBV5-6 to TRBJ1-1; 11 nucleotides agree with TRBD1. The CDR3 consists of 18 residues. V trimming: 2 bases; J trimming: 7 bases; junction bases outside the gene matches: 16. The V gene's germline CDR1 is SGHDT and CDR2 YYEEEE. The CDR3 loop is CASSLILGQGAELSEAFF. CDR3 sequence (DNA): TGTGCCAGCAGCTTAATCCTAGGACAGGGGGCAGAACTTAGTGAAGCTTTCTTT.

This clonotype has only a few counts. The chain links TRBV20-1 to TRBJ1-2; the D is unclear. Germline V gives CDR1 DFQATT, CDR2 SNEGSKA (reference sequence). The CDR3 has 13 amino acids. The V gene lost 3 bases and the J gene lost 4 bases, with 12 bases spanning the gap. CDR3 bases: TGCAGTGCTAGGGGTTGGGGAGTCTATGGCTACACCTTC. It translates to CSARGWGVYGYTF.

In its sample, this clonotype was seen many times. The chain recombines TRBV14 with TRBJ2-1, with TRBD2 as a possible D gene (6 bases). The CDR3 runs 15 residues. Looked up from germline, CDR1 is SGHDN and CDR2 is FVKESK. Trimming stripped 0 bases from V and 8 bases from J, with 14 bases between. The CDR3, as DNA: TGTGCCAGCAGCCAAGATATGGGACTCTTATATGAGCAGTTCTTC. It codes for CASSQDMGLLYEQFF.

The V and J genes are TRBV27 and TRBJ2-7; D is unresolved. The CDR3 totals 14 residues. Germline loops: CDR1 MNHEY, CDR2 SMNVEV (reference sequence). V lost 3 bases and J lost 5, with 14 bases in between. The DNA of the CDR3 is TGTGCCAGCAGTTTTGATCTACGGGTAAACGAGCAGTACTTC. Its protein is CASSFDLRVNEQYF.

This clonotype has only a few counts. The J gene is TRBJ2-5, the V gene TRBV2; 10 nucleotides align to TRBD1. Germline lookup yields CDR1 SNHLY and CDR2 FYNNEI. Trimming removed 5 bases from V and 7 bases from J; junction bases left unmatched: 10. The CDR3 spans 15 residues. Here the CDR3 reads CASSMDRGLKVTQYF. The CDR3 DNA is TGTGCCAGCAGTATGGACAGGGGGTTAAAGGTGACCCAGTACTTC.

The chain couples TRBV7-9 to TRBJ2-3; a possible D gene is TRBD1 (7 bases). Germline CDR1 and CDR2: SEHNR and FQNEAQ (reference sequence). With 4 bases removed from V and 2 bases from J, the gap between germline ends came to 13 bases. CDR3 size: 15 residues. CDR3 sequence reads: CASSSPGGNTDTQYF. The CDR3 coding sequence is TGTGCCAGCAGCTCGCCAGGGGGGAACACAGATACGCAGTATTTT.

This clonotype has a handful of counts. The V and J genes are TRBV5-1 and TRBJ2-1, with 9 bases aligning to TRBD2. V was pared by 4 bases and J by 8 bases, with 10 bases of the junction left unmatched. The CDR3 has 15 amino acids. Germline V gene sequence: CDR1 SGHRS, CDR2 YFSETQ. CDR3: CASSDTGTSTYEQFF. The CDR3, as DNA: TGCGCCAGCAGCGATACCGGGACTAGCACATATGAGCAGTTCTTC.

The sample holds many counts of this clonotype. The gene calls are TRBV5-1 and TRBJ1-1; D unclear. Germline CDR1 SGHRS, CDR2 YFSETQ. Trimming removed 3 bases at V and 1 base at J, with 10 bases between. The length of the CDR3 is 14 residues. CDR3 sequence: CASSSYPSNTEAFF. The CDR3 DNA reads TGCGCCAGCAGCTCCTACCCGTCGAACACTGAAGCTTTCTTT. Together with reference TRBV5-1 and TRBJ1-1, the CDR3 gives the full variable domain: KAGVTQTPRYLIKTRGQQVTLSCSPISGHRSVSWYQQTPGQGLQFLFEYFSETQRNKGNFPGRFSGRQFSNSRSEMNVSTLELGDSALYLCASSSYPSNTEAFFGQGTRLTVV.

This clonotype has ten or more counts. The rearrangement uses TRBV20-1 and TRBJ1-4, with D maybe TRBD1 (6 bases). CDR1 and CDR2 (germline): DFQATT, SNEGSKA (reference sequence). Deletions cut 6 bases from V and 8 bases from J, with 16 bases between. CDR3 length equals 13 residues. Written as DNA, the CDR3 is TGCAGTGCCGGGGGCAGGGGACACGAAAAACTGTTTTTT. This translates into CSAGGRGHEKLFF.

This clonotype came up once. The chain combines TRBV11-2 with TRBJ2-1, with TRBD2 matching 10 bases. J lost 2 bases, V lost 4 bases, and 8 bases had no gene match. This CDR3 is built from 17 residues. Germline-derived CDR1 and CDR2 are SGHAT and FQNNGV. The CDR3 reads CASSWGKLAGAYNEQFF. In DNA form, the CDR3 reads TGTGCCAGCAGCTGGGGAAAGCTAGCGGGAGCCTACAATGAGCAGTTCTTC.

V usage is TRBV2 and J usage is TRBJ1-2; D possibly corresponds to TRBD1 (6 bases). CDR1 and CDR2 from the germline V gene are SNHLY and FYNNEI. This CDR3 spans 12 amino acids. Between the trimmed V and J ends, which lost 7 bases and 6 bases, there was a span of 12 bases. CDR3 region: CASNQDSDGYTF. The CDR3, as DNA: TGTGCCAGCAACCAGGACAGTGATGGCTACACCTTC.

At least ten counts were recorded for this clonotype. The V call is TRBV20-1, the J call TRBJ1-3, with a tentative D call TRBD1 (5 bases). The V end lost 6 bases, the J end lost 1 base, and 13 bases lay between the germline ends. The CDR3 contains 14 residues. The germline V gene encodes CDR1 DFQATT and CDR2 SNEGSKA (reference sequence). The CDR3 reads CSAAFGGSGNTIYF. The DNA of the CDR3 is TGCAGTGCCGCTTTTGGGGGGTCTGGAAACACCATATATTTT.

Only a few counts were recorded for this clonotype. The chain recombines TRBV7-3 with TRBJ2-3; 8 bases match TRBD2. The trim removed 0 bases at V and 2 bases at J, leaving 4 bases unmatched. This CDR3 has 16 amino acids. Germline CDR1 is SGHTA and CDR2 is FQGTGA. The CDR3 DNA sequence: TGTGCCAGCAGCTTAACCAGCGGGGGAACCACAGATACGCAGTATTTT. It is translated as CASSLTSGGTTDTQYF.

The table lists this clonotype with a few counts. The CDR3 DNA reads as TGTGCCAGCAGTCCCAGGGGGGGATTTCCCAACACCGGGGAGCTGTTTTTT. It yields the protein CASSPRGGFPNTGELFF. The chain combines TRBV12-3 or TRBV12-4 with TRBJ2-2; D is perhaps TRBD1 or TRBD2 (7 bases each). V was trimmed by 5 bases and J by 2 bases, leaving 18 bases between them. The CDR3 totals 17 residues.

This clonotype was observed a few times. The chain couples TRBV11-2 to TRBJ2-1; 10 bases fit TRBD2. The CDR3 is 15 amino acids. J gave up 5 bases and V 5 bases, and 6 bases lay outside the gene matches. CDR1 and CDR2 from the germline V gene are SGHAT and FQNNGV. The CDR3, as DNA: TGTGCCAGCAGCCCTCTAGCGGGAGCGGACAATGAGCAGTTCTTC. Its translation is CASSPLAGADNEQFF.

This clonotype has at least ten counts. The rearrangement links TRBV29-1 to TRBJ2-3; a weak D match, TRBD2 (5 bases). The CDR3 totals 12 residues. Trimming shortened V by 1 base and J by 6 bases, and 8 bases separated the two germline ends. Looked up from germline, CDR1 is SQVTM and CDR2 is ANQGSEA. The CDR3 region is CSVEGPGDTQYF. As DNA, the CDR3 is TGCAGCGTTGAAGGGCCGGGGGATACGCAGTATTTT.

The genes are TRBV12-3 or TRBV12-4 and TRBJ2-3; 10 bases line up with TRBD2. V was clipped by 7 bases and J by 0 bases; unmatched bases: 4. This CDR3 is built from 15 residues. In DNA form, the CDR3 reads TGTGCCAGCATTTCGGGACTAGCGAGCACAGATACGCAGTATTTT. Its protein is CASISGLASTDTQYF.

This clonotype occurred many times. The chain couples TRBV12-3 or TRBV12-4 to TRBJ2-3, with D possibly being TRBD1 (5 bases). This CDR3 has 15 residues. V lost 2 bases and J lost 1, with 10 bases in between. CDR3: CASSLSTGRTDTQYF. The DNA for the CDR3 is TGTGCCAGCAGTTTATCCACAGGACGCACAGATACGCAGTATTTT.